This record looks at one T cell receptor (beta chain) sequence and its context. Its specificity is not known. The data stem from a study of PD-L1 blockade in urothelial cancer. Time point meaning: pretreatment peripheral blood. With V trimmed by 5 bases and J by 4 bases, 10 bases remained unmatched. The CDR3 runs to 15 residues. The germline V gene encodes CDR1 SNHLY and CDR2 FYNNEI. TCRdb keeps only in-frame clones here, not all; method: immunoSEQ multiplex PCR. The repertoire includes around 100,000 clones, about nine tenths of them detected once, and roughly 2% sits in the top ten. Overall study findings and caveats: Pretreatment clonality of the blood TCR repertoire below the median was predictive of superior survival.

This specimen was PBMCs, taken around atezolizumab (anti-PD-L1) treatment. The source is a man between 60 and 75 years old with urothelial cancer. V is TRBV2 and J is TRBJ1-2; 7 nucleotides line up with TRBD1. CDR3 nucleotide sequence: TGTGCCAGCAGTCCACCGGGGGACAGAGTCTATGGCTACACCTTC. Its protein product is CASSPPGDRVYGYTF. Looking up the rest from reference TRBV2 and TRBJ1-2 gives the full variable domain: EPEVTQTPSHQVTQMGQEVILRCVPISNHLYFYWYRQILGQKVEFLVSFYNNEISEKSEIFDDQFSVERPDGSNFTLKIRSTKLEDSAMYFCASSPPGDRVYGYTFGSGTRLTVV.